This TCR beta chain was captured by sequencing in a study of cytomegalovirus exposure and HLA in healthy donors. The overall study: Findings of an earlier analysis included 90 million to 120 million unique TCR beta sequences from some 200 million T cells.

Study-wide results and caveats: DRB1 had the most TCR associations and HLA-C the fewest, a later analysis found, with rates varying by HLA locus. When presence/absence was analysed, sequencing depth was taken to be roughly uniform across donors.

With respect to this clone: Its antigen is not identified.

The PCR employed 60 Vbeta primers together with 13 Jbeta primers. Using immunoSEQ multiplex PCR, the repertoire was profiled, and TCRdb retains in-frame clones only, with some absent. Of about 180,000 clones in the sample, approximately 73% were seen once. Trimming removed 3 bases from V and 3 bases from J, with 12 bases in between. Per germline, CDR1 LNHDA and CDR2 SQIVND (reference sequence). The CDR3 totals 16 residues. The TCR sequence derives from a woman aged 25-40 years in good health and CMV-seropositive. The rearrangement joins TRBV19 to TRBJ2-6; TRBD2 might be the D (6 bases). The material sequenced was PBMCs. In nucleotides, the CDR3 is TGTGCCAGTAGTATTCCGGGGGTGATTGGGGCCAACGTCCTGACTTTC. It specifies CASSIPGVIGANVLTF. The full variable domain, in which reference TRBV19 and TRBJ2-6 provide the parts outside the CDR3, is DGGITQSPKYLFRKEGQNVTLSCEQNLNHDAMYWYRQDPGQGLRLIYYSQIVNDFQKGDIAEGYSVSREKKESFPLTVTSAQKNPTAFYLCASSIPGVIGANVLTFGAGSRLTVL.